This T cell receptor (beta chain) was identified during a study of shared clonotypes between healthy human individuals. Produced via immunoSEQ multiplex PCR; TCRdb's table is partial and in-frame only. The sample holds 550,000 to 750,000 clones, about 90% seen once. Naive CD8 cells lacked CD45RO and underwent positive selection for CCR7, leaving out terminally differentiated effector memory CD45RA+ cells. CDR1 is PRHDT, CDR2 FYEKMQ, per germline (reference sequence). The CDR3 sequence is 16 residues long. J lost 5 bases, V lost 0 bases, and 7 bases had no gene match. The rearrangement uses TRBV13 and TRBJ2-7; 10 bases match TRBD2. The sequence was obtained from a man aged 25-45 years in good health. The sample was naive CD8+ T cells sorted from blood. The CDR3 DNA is TGTGCCAGCAGCTTAGGGCTAGCGGGAGCCCCGGACGAGCAGTACTTC. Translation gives CASSLGLAGAPDEQYF.